This entry describes one TCR beta chain. The CDR3 is made up of 21 amino acids. Germline CDR1 and CDR2: LGHDT and YNNKEL (reference sequence). V shed 4 bases, J shed 3 bases, and the junction held 24 bases outside the gene matches. The sample originates from a study of blood T cell repertoires in COVID-19. The authors' processing: The assay estimated nucleated cells by amplifying reference gene primers. Assay: immunoSEQ multiplex PCR; the TCRdb copy retains only in-frame clones and omits some. The V and J calls and clone size come from that table; D and trimming were worked out from the DNA. This sample has about 490,000 clones; approximately 85% occur once, and the top ten carry approximately 3%.

The TCR was taken from a human donor in a cohort sampled during active COVID-19. What was sequenced was peripheral blood. This chain connects TRBV3-1 (or the pseudogene TRBV3-2) to TRBJ2-1, with 7 positions matching TRBD2. The CDR3 region has the DNA TGTGCCAGCAGCCCCCAGAGGTGTCGCGGGAGCTTTTTGCGGTGCTACAATGAGCAGTTCTTC. Its translation: CASSPQRCRGSFLRCYNEQFF.